The 24 T cell receptor beta chains reported below all come from one sample, sequenced in a study of T cells after yellow fever vaccination. TCRdb redid the calling of the 5' RACE reads with MiXCR, one entry per CDR3 protein. The table includes some 290,000 distinct CDR3 sequences, around 10% detected once. Sample: CD4+ T cells sorted from PBMCs, taken 45 days after the yellow fever booster vaccination. The receptors were sampled from a man aged 18-30 years who received the YFV17D yellow fever vaccine.

In this sample, this clonotype turned up many times. The V call is TRBV12-3 or TRBV12-4, the J call TRBJ2-2, with TRBD2 as a possible D gene (6 bases). Trimming left V 6 bases short and J 7 bases short, with 15 bases between. This CDR3 is built from 14 residues. CDR3 loop: CASRPAGGDGELFF. The CDR3 coding sequence is TGTGCCAGCAGGCCGGCGGGCGGGGACGGGGAGCTGTTTTTT.

This clonotype has just a few counts. The chain couples TRBV5-1 to TRBJ1-6; no reliable D call. Looked up from germline, CDR1 is SGHRS and CDR2 is YFSETQ. This CDR3 has 14 amino acids. V lost 1 base, J lost 10 bases, and 12 bases lay in between. CDR3 DNA: TGCGCCAGCAGCTTGCCCCCGGAGGACTCACCCCTCCACTTT. It is translated as CASSLPPEDSPLHF.

This chain connects TRBV4-3 to TRBJ1-2; D unclear. CDR3 size: 18 residues. The V end was cut by 0 bases, the J end by 1 base, with 18 bases between. Germline CDR1 reads LGHNA; CDR2 reads YSLEER. The CDR3 loop reads CASSQDWASSTYNYGYTF. Written as DNA, the CDR3 is TGCGCCAGCAGCCAAGACTGGGCAAGTTCGACTTATAACTATGGCTACACCTTC.

V and J are TRBV5-4 and TRBJ2-5; 11 bases are a match to TRBD2. The junction had 10 bases not matched to a gene; V was cut back by 4 bases and J by 5 bases. The germline gives CDR1 SGHNT, CDR2 YYREEE (reference sequence). CDR3 length equals 16 residues. The CDR3 protein is CASSRNSGGAIETQYF. The DNA for the CDR3 is TGTGCCAGCAGCCGGAATAGCGGGGGGGCCATCGAGACCCAGTACTTC.

This clonotype was counted at least ten times. The chain is built from TRBV27 and TRBJ1-4; D perhaps matches TRBD1 (6 bases). This CDR3 region has 14 residues. Trimming pared 2 bases from V and 7 bases from J, leaving 11 bases between. CDR1 is MNHEY, CDR2 SMNVEV, per germline (reference sequence). The CDR3 DNA reads as TGTGCCAGCAGTTTAAACCAGGGGAGTGAAAAACTGTTTTTT. Amino acid sequence: CASSLNQGSEKLFF.

The sample holds a few counts of this clonotype. One end of the junction fails to match germline, which may point to a read error. CDR3 loop: CAWSGGATTRF. The CDR3, as DNA: TGTGCCTGGAGTGGGGGGGCTACCACTCGCTTC. V gene TRBV30 combines with J gene TRBJ2-7; possibly TRBD1 or TRBD2 for D (6 bases each). This CDR3 is 11 amino acids long. The V gene's germline CDR1 is GTSNPN and CDR2 SVGIG (reference sequence).

This clonotype was detected ten times or more. CDR3: CASSQDEYRVTEAFF. CDR3 nucleotides: TGCGCCAGCAGCCAAGATGAATACAGGGTCACTGAAGCTTTCTTT. This chain uses TRBV4-3 with TRBJ1-1; tentative D call: TRBD1 (6 bases). CDR1 is LGHNA, CDR2 YSLEER, per germline. V lost 0 bases, J lost 4 bases, and 12 bases lay in between. The CDR3 is made up of 15 amino acids.

Only a few counts were recorded for this clonotype. The V and J genes are TRBV7-9 and TRBJ1-2; 9 nucleotides line up with TRBD1. With V trimmed by 5 bases and J by 3 bases, 7 bases remained unmatched. Germline CDR1 reads SEHNR; CDR2 reads FQNEAQ (reference sequence). The CDR3 consists of 15 residues. Here the CDR3 reads CASSTGTGSDYGYTF. CDR3 sequence (DNA): TGTGCCAGCAGCACGGGGACAGGGTCTGACTATGGCTACACCTTC.

V gene TRBV3-1 combines with J gene TRBJ2-1; TRBD2 aligns across 10 bases. The V segment lost 6 bases and the J segment 6 bases; nucleotides outside the gene matches: 8. This CDR3 spans 15 amino acids. The germline V gene has CDR1 LGHDT and CDR2 YNNKEL (reference sequence). Here the CDR3 reads CASSLAGGGGNEQFF. The CDR3, as DNA: TGTGCCAGCAGTTTAGCGGGGGGCGGTGGCAATGAGCAGTTCTTC.

This clonotype was recorded at least ten times. The CDR3 DNA follows: TGTGCCAGCAGAAATAGCGCTACCTACGAGCAGTACTTC. This gives the protein CASRNSATYEQYF. The chain is built from TRBV28 and TRBJ2-7; TRBD2 might be the D (5 bases). The CDR3 consists of 13 residues. V gave up 6 bases and J gave up 2 bases, with 11 bases separating them. Germline V lookup: CDR1 MDHEN, CDR2 SYDVKM. The entire variable domain, with the rest obtained from reference TRBV28 and TRBJ2-7, is as follows: DVKVTQSSRYLVKRTGEKVFLECVQDMDHENMFWYRQDPGLGLRLIYFSYDVKMKEKGDIPEGYSVSREKKERFSLILESASTNQTSMYLCASRNSATYEQYFGPGTRLTVT.

This clonotype was detected many times. The chain is built from TRBV5-1 and TRBJ1-3; D call uncertain. Germline loops: CDR1 SGHRS, CDR2 YFSETQ. V was cut by 0 bases and J by 4 bases, with 17 bases left in between. The CDR3 covers 17 residues. As DNA, the CDR3 is TGCGCCAGCAGCTTGGCCGGTACGGCGAGGAAGGGAAACACCATATATTTT. Encoded protein: CASSLAGTARKGNTIYF.

The chain couples TRBV18 to TRBJ2-1; D possibly corresponds to TRBD2 (6 bases). V shed 0 bases and J shed 6 bases, with 18 bases lying between them. The CDR3 is 17 amino acids. From germline, CDR1 is KGHSH and CDR2 LQKENI. CDR3 DNA sequence: TGTGCCAGCTCACCACCCTTTTACGGGGGTAGGTCCAATGAGCAGTTCTTC. As protein: CASSPPFYGGRSNEQFF.

CDR3 coding DNA: TGTGCCAGCAGCCTTCGACTAGCGTCGGGCCAAGAGACCCAGTACTTC. It translates to CASSLRLASGQETQYF. The chain uses TRBV5-4 and TRBJ2-5, with TRBD2 matching 8 bases. The V segment lost 4 bases and the J segment 1 base; nucleotides outside the gene matches: 9. CDR3 length equals 16 residues. The germline gives CDR1 SGHNT, CDR2 YYREEE (reference sequence).

In this sample, this clonotype turned up a few times. The chain recombines TRBV6-2 or TRBV6-3 with TRBJ2-2; D possibly matches TRBD1 or TRBD2 (5 bases each). This CDR3 is built from 14 residues. The V gene's germline CDR1 is MNHEY and CDR2 SVGEGT. The V end was cut by 7 bases, the J end by 1 base, with 10 bases between. Written as DNA, the CDR3 is TGTGCCAGCATCGGGACCGAGAACACCGGGGAGCTGTTTTTT. Amino acid sequence: CASIGTENTGELFF.

This clonotype was counted only a few times. The genes are TRBV5-5 and TRBJ1-6; TRBD1 matches 8 bases. Germline loops: CDR1 SGHKS, CDR2 YYEKEE (reference sequence). Trimming took 2 bases from V and 7 from J; bases not matched to a gene: 8. This CDR3 has 16 residues. In DNA form, the CDR3 reads TGTGCCAGCAGCTTTTCGCAGGGGGCTTCGAATTCACCCCTCCACTTT. Translation: CASSFSQGASNSPLHF.

The rearrangement uses TRBV15 and TRBJ2-7; D is perhaps TRBD2 (5 bases). CDR1 LNHNV and CDR2 YYDKDF come from the germline V gene (reference sequence). This CDR3 comprises 15 residues. V lost 0 bases, J lost 7 bases, and 16 bases lay in between. CDR3 DNA: TGTGCCACCAGCAGAGAAGCGGACCAGGATAAGGAGCAGTACGTC. This encodes CATSREADQDKEQYV.

The genes are TRBV7-2 and TRBJ2-3, with TRBD2 identical over 12 bases. Trimming removed 9 bases from V and 2 bases from J; junction bases left unmatched: 12. The CDR3 runs 17 residues. CDR1 SGHTA and CDR2 FQGNSA come from the germline V gene. The chain's CDR3 is CASKPGLAGTLTDTQYF. The DNA for the CDR3 is TGTGCCAGTAAACCAGGACTAGCGGGAACCCTCACAGATACGCAGTATTTT.

This chain uses TRBV20-1 with TRBJ2-7; 10 positions agree with TRBD2. V dropped 3 bases and J dropped 9; count of bases not matched to a gene: 11. Germline assignment: CDR1 DFQATT and CDR2 SNEGSKA (reference sequence). The CDR3 extends over 14 amino acids. The chain's CDR3 is CSARGGLAPAMQYF. The CDR3, as DNA: TGCAGTGCTAGGGGGGGACTAGCGCCTGCCATGCAGTACTTC.

In its sample, this clonotype was seen many times. The chain joins TRBV15 to TRBJ2-3; tentatively, D is TRBD1 or TRBD2 (6 bases each). Trimming left V 3 bases short and J 4 bases short, with 11 bases between. The CDR3 length is 14 residues. In germline, CDR1 is LNHNV, CDR2 YYDKDF (reference sequence). CDR3 in DNA: TGTGCCACCAGCAGTTGGGGGGCCTCAGATACGCAGTATTTT. Translation gives CATSSWGASDTQYF. The full variable domain, rest sourced from reference TRBV15 and TRBJ2-3, is DAMVIQNPRYQVTQFGKPVTLSCSQTLNHNVMYWYQQKSSQAPKLLFHYYDKDFNNEADTPDNFQSRRPNTSFCFLDIRSPGLGDTAMYLCATSSWGASDTQYFGPGTRLTVL.

This clonotype was found a few times. The V and J genes are TRBV10-1 and TRBJ2-2, with 9 bases that match TRBD1. Germline V lookup: CDR1 WNHNN, CDR2 SYGVQD (reference sequence). V was clipped by 4 bases and J by 3 bases; unmatched bases: 3. The CDR3 consists of 15 residues. CDR3 in DNA: TGCGCCAGCAGTGTACAGGGGGCTGACACCGGGGAGCTGTTTTTT. Its translation is CASSVQGADTGELFF.

This clonotype was seen only a few times. The gene calls are TRBV9 and TRBJ2-1; D perhaps matches TRBD1 (5 bases). From germline, CDR1 is SGDLS and CDR2 YYNGEE. The CDR3 has 15 residues. The V gene lost 6 bases and the J gene lost 0 bases, with 13 bases spanning the gap. CDR3 protein: CASIPPDSSYNEQFF. The DNA for the CDR3 is TGTGCCAGCATCCCTCCAGACAGCTCCTACAATGAGCAGTTCTTC.

In its sample, this clonotype was seen many times. The chain uses TRBV5-1 and TRBJ2-7; TRBD2 might be the D (5 bases). Per germline, CDR1 SGHRS and CDR2 YFSETQ. The CDR3 totals 14 residues. Trimming cost V 4 bases and J 4 bases, with 15 bases left between them. The CDR3 nucleotides are TGCGCCAGCAGCCCTACCCCCCGGGGATACGAGCAGTACTTC. This codes for CASSPTPRGYEQYF. The variable domain in full, completed from reference TRBV5-1 and TRBJ2-7, reads KAGVTQTPRYLIKTRGQQVTLSCSPISGHRSVSWYQQTPGQGLQFLFEYFSETQRNKGNFPGRFSGRQFSNSRSEMNVSTLELGDSALYLCASSPTPRGYEQYFGPGTRLTVT.

This clonotype was counted only a few times. CDR3 region: CASSPIDRDTQYF. DNA of the CDR3: TGTGCCAGCAGCCCAATCGACAGGGATACGCAGTATTTT. The chain carries TRBV5-6 and TRBJ2-3, with D perhaps matching TRBD1 (6 bases). Germline V gene sequence: CDR1 SGHDT, CDR2 YYEEEE. V gave up 4 bases and J gave up 6 bases, with 12 bases separating them. The CDR3 is made up of 13 amino acids.

This clonotype occurred a few times. The rearrangement uses TRBV4-2 and TRBJ1-6; D call uncertain. The length of the CDR3 is 14 residues. Germline CDR1 and CDR2: LGHNA and YNFKEQ. V lost 4 bases and J lost 6, with 10 bases in between. For the CDR3, the DNA is TGTGCCAGCAGCCCGCAAGTAGCTAATTCACCCCTCCACTTT. Protein sequence: CASSPQVANSPLHF.